The 31 T cell receptor beta chains presented below share a single source sample, sequenced in a study of long-term antiretroviral therapy in people with HIV. At survey level, the immunoSEQ assay was run in its v3.0 version. Profiling relied on immunoSEQ multiplex PCR, and the TCRdb table lists in-frame clones only, not all of them. The sample consists of about 17,000 clones, more than 65% of them appearing once. This material consisted of unsorted PBMCs, taken at the start of antiretroviral therapy. All receptors derive from a man aged 30 to 45 with HIV.

The chain uses TRBV5-1 and TRBJ2-3; 7 bases fit TRBD1. Looked up from germline, CDR1 is SGHRS and CDR2 is YFSETQ. Germline trimming cut 0 bases from V and 1 base from J; bases unmatched to any gene: 5. CDR3 length: 16 amino acids. The CDR3 sequence is CASSLEQGIGTDTQYF. The CDR3 DNA sequence: TGCGCCAGCAGCTTGGAACAGGGGATAGGCACAGATACGCAGTATTTT.

This chain uses TRBV6-5 with TRBJ2-1, with D maybe TRBD1 (5 bases). Trimming cost V 7 bases and J 0 bases, with 10 bases left between them. The germline CDR1 and CDR2 sequences are MNHEY and SVGAGI. CDR3 length equals 14 residues. This CDR3 reads CASNADTSYNEQFF. The CDR3 DNA follows: TGTGCCAGCAATGCGGACACCTCCTACAATGAGCAGTTCTTC.

Points on this clone: The junction departs from the called germline gene at one end, perhaps through a read error. This chain's CDR3 is CASSLDNRGSEQYF. The CDR3 DNA sequence: TGTGCCAGCAGCTTGGACAACAGGGGGTCCGAGCAGTACTTC. This chain uses TRBV5-3 with TRBJ2-7, with 8 bases that match TRBD1. TRBV5-3 is labeled an ORF, and its function is uncertain. The CDR3 runs to 14 residues.

This clone has only one observation. V is TRBV6-5 and J is TRBJ2-5, with TRBD2 identical over 7 bases. There are 14 residues in the CDR3. Trimming removed 2 bases from V and 5 bases from J; junction bases left unmatched: 5. The V gene's germline CDR1 is MNHEY and CDR2 SVGAGI. As DNA, the CDR3 is TGTGCCAGCAGTTACGGCGGGAGTCGGGAGACCCAGTACTTC. Its protein is CASSYGGSRETQYF.

This sequence joins TRBV30 and TRBJ2-5; D may correspond to TRBD1 or TRBD2 (6 bases each). V lost 1 base to trimming and J lost 4 bases, with 19 bases between them. The CDR3 spans 16 residues. In germline, CDR1 is GTSNPN, CDR2 SVGIG (reference sequence). The DNA for the CDR3 is TGTGCCTGGAGTGCGTTGGTGGGGGGCCCGGGAGAGACCCAGTACTTC. This sequence encodes CAWSALVGGPGETQYF.

This rearrangement joins TRBV6-1 to TRBJ2-7; tentative D call: TRBD2 (6 bases). With 7 bases removed from V and 2 bases from J, the gap between germline ends came to 12 bases. This CDR3 spans 13 amino acids. From germline, CDR1 is MNHNS and CDR2 SASEGT. CDR3 sequence (DNA): TGTGCCAGCATTGGAGGGCAGACCTACGAGCAGTACTTC. This translates into CASIGGQTYEQYF.

This chain joins TRBV5-6 and TRBJ1-2; possibly TRBD1 for D (5 bases). The CDR3 contains 14 residues. The V end was cut by 7 bases, the J end by 3 bases, with 16 bases between. The germline CDR1 and CDR2 sequences are SGHDT and YYEEEE. The CDR3 is CASSGSGRYYGYTF. CDR3 sequence (DNA): TGTGCCAGCTCAGGGAGCGGGCGCTACTATGGCTACACCTTC. Filled out from reference TRBV5-6 and TRBJ1-2, the complete variable domain reads DAGVTQSPTHLIKTRGQQVTLRCSPKSGHDTVSWYQQALGQGPQFIFQYYEEEERQRGNFPDRFSGHQFPNYSSELNVNALLLGDSALYLCASSGSGRYYGYTFGSGTRLTVV.

The chain carries TRBV2 and TRBJ2-6, with TRBD1 as a possible D gene (6 bases). This CDR3 comprises 15 residues. From germline, CDR1 is SNHLY and CDR2 FYNNEI. Trimming pared 8 bases from V and 0 bases from J, leaving 11 bases between. The CDR3 nucleotides read TGTGCCAGCCGGACAGTGAACTCTGGGGCCAACGTCCTGACTTTC. Residues: CASRTVNSGANVLTF.

The chain has TRBV7-9 and TRBJ1-4; TRBD1 is a possible D gene (6 bases). In germline, CDR1 is SEHNR, CDR2 FQNEAQ (reference sequence). Trimming left V 6 bases short and J 7 bases short, with 12 bases between. The CDR3 loop spans 13 amino acids. The CDR3 here is CASSQGMGEKLFF. The CDR3 DNA reads TGTGCCAGCAGTCAGGGGATGGGTGAAAAACTGTTTTTT.

The chain couples TRBV11-2 to TRBJ2-5, with 8 bases that match TRBD2. The length of the CDR3 is 14 residues. Trimming at V came to 0 bases and at J to 7 bases, leaving 4 bases not matched to a gene. The germline V gene has CDR1 SGHAT and CDR2 FQNNGV. CDR3 DNA: TGTGCCAGCAGCTTAGAGGCGGCGGGGGGGACCCAGTACTTC. This translates into CASSLEAAGGTQYF. The complete variable domain, with remaining parts taken from reference TRBV11-2 and TRBJ2-5, reads EAGVAQSPRYKIIEKRQSVAFWCNPISGHATLYWYQQILGQGPKLLIQFQNNGVVDDSQLPKDRFSAERLKGVDSTLKIQPAKLEDSAVYLCASSLEAAGGTQYFGPGTRLLVL.

The genes are TRBV7-9 and TRBJ1-1; D possibly corresponds to TRBD1 (6 bases). CDR3 size: 14 residues. V shed 3 bases and J shed 3 bases, with 11 bases lying between them. Germline V gives CDR1 SEHNR, CDR2 FQNEAQ (reference sequence). CDR3 amino acids: CASSLKQGYTEAFF. The CDR3 coding sequence is TGTGCCAGCAGCTTGAAACAGGGATACACTGAAGCTTTCTTT.

This clone is a singleton in its sample. The V gene is TRBV30, the J gene TRBJ1-2; D gene unclear. Germline assignment: CDR1 GTSNPN and CDR2 SVGIG (reference sequence). Trimming took off 2 bases at V and 6 bases at J, with 10 bases between the two ends. CDR3 length equals 12 residues. DNA of the CDR3: TGTGCCTGGAGTATTAGATCAGATGGCTACACCTTC. The encoded protein is CAWSIRSDGYTF.

This clone occurred once. V usage is TRBV28 and J usage is TRBJ2-5; D uncertain. The V gene lost 2 bases and the J gene lost 1 base, with 8 bases spanning the gap. In germline, CDR1 is MDHEN, CDR2 SYDVKM. The CDR3 extends over 14 amino acids. The CDR3 nucleotides read TGTGCCAGCAGTTTAGCCGGGCTCCAAGAGACCCAGTACTTC. Protein product: CASSLAGLQETQYF. Complete variable domain (other parts from reference TRBV28 and TRBJ2-5): DVKVTQSSRYLVKRTGEKVFLECVQDMDHENMFWYRQDPGLGLRLIYFSYDVKMKEKGDIPEGYSVSREKKERFSLILESASTNQTSMYLCASSLAGLQETQYFGPGTRLLVL.

This sequence joins TRBV7-2 and TRBJ2-6, with TRBD1 identical over 7 bases. The CDR3 is made up of 14 amino acids. The V gene's germline CDR1 is SGHTA and CDR2 FQGNSA. The trim removed 5 bases at V and 12 bases at J, leaving 10 bases unmatched. The chain's CDR3 is CASSRDRAPSVLTF. The CDR3, as DNA: TGTGCCAGCAGCCGTGACAGGGCGCCCTCCGTCCTGACTTTC.

This chain links TRBV27 with TRBJ1-2; 7 bases match TRBD1. The junction had 7 bases not matched to a gene; V was cut back by 3 bases and J by 9 bases. Germline CDR1 is MNHEY and CDR2 is SMNVEV (reference sequence). The CDR3 sequence is 13 residues long. The CDR3 is CASSFRGLGSYTF. CDR3 coding DNA: TGTGCCAGCAGTTTTAGGGGGCTGGGGAGCTACACCTTC.

This chain joins TRBV15 and TRBJ2-3; maybe TRBD1 (5 bases). From germline, CDR1 is LNHNV and CDR2 YYDKDF (reference sequence). The CDR3 extends over 16 amino acids. The ends were cut back, 4 bases at V and 2 bases at J, with 16 bases in the middle. The DNA for the CDR3 is TGTGCCACCAGCACCCCCTTGGGGCCCTACACAGATACGCAGTATTTT. As protein: CATSTPLGPYTDTQYF.

The rearrangement uses TRBV27 and TRBJ2-7, with TRBD2 matching 9 bases. V gave up 2 bases and J gave up 0 bases; unmatched junction bases: 2. Germline lookup yields CDR1 MNHEY and CDR2 SMNVEV (reference sequence). CDR3 size: 15 residues. CDR3 protein: CASSLGSGSSYEQYF. The CDR3 DNA follows: TGTGCCAGCAGTTTAGGTAGCGGGAGCTCCTACGAGCAGTACTTC.

The genes are TRBV19 and TRBJ2-5, with D maybe TRBD1 (5 bases). The J call may be mistaken, given a closer DNA end match to TRBJ2-7. The germline gives CDR1 LNHDA, CDR2 SQIVND (reference sequence). This CDR3 has 15 residues. DNA for the CDR3: TGTGCCAGTAGTATATCGGAACAGGAGAATTACGAGCAGTACTTC. Translation: CASSISEQENYEQYF.

This clone has just a few counts. The chain joins TRBV28 to TRBJ2-7, with TRBD2 matching 14 bases. The CDR3 extends over 15 amino acids. Germline V gives CDR1 MDHEN, CDR2 SYDVKM. J was trimmed by 5 bases and V by 9 bases; bases with no gene match: 9. CDR3 in DNA: TGTGCCAGTGGACTAGCGGGAGGCCTCCGGAACGAGCAGTACTTC. Protein sequence: CASGLAGGLRNEQYF.

The chain couples TRBV5-5 to TRBJ2-7; D is possibly TRBD1 (6 bases). Germline V gene data show CDR1 as SGHKS and CDR2 as YYEKEE (reference sequence). Trimming pared 3 bases from V and 1 base from J, leaving 11 bases between. The CDR3 sequence is 14 residues long. The CDR3 DNA sequence: TGTGCCAGCAGCTGGGACATGGCGTCCTACGAGCAGTACTTC. Residues: CASSWDMASYEQYF. Drawing the rest from reference TRBV5-5 and TRBJ2-7, the complete variable domain is DAGVTQSPTHLIKTRGQQVTLRCSPISGHKSVSWYQQVLGQGPQFIFQYYEKEERGRGNFPDRFSARQFPNYSSELNVNALLLGDSALYLCASSWDMASYEQYFGPGTRLTVT.

In its sample, this clone was seen once. This chain links TRBV5-1 with TRBJ2-1, with D hard to call. There are 15 residues in the CDR3. With 0 bases removed from V and 4 bases from J, the gap between germline ends came to 11 bases. Germline V gene data show CDR1 as SGHRS and CDR2 as YFSETQ. CDR3 sequence: CASSLEVTGYNEQFF. CDR3 nucleotide sequence: TGCGCCAGCAGCTTGGAGGTCACCGGTTACAATGAGCAGTTCTTC.

The genes are TRBV11-1 and TRBJ2-3, with TRBD2 matching 9 bases. CDR3 length: 18 residues. Germline loops: CDR1 SGHAT, CDR2 FQDESV (reference sequence). The V gene end was trimmed by 5 bases and the J gene end by 1 base; junction bases not matched to a gene: 13. The CDR3 loop reads CASSPRQPSGMGTDTQYF. The CDR3 region has the DNA TGTGCCAGCAGCCCCCGGCAACCTAGCGGGATGGGCACAGATACGCAGTATTTT.

The gene calls are TRBV27 and TRBJ1-2; the D is unclear. The length of the CDR3 is 13 residues. CDR1 and CDR2 (germline): MNHEY, SMNVEV (reference sequence). V was trimmed by 3 bases and J by 2 bases, leaving 7 bases between them. CDR3 amino acids: CASSLTSNYGYTF. The CDR3 DNA sequence: TGTGCCAGCAGTTTGACATCGAACTATGGCTACACCTTC.

V and J are TRBV6-6 and TRBJ2-5; D is perhaps TRBD2 (6 bases). V lost 5 bases, J lost 11 bases, and 18 bases lay in between. The CDR3 contains 13 residues. CDR1 and CDR2 from the germline V gene are MNHNY and SVGAGI (reference sequence). Written as DNA, the CDR3 is TGTGCCAGCAGTCAAGGGGACTTCGGGGAGCAGTACTTC. Amino acids: CASSQGDFGEQYF.

The chain joins TRBV4-3 to TRBJ2-3; 8 nucleotides align to TRBD2. Germline loops: CDR1 LGHNA, CDR2 YSLEER. The CDR3 totals 17 residues. V lost 0 bases, J lost 5 bases, and 10 bases stayed unmatched. The CDR3 spells CASSQDQTGGPIDTQYF. For the CDR3, the DNA is TGCGCCAGCAGCCAAGATCAGACGGGGGGGCCGATAGATACGCAGTATTTT.

The chain links TRBV10-3 to TRBJ1-5; possibly TRBD1 for D (5 bases). Trimming shortened V by 7 bases and J by 5 bases, and 12 bases separated the two germline ends. This CDR3 spans 13 amino acids. Germline CDR1 ENHRY, CDR2 SYGVKD. CDR3: CAITGTTDQPQHF. Here the CDR3 DNA reads TGTGCCATCACTGGGACTACGGATCAGCCCCAGCATTTT.

This chain uses TRBV6-5 with TRBJ1-1, with TRBD1 matching over 8 bases. Per germline, CDR1 MNHEY and CDR2 SVGAGI. V shed 6 bases, J shed 4 bases, and the junction held 7 bases outside the gene matches. The CDR3 loop spans 14 amino acids. Here the CDR3 DNA reads TGTGCCAGCAGAGGGACAGGAGGTAGCACTGAAGCTTTCTTT. Protein sequence: CASRGTGGSTEAFF.

V gene TRBV5-4 combines with J gene TRBJ2-7; D might be TRBD2 (6 bases). CDR3 length: 15 residues. V was pared by 3 bases and J by 6 bases, with 19 bases between. Germline V gives CDR1 SGHNT, CDR2 YYREEE (reference sequence). This chain's CDR3 is CASSSSEGLTSEQYF. Written as DNA, the CDR3 is TGTGCCAGCAGCTCGTCGGAGGGCCTTACTAGCGAGCAGTACTTC.

The gene calls are TRBV27 and TRBJ1-1, with D possibly matching TRBD1 (6 bases). The ends were cut back, 6 bases at V and 5 bases at J, with 13 bases in the middle. There are 13 residues in the CDR3. From germline, CDR1 is MNHEY and CDR2 SMNVEV (reference sequence). The CDR3 coding sequence is TGTGCCAGCAGCAAACAGGGTGAAACTGAAGCTTTCTTT. Translated, it gives CASSKQGETEAFF.

The genes are TRBV11-2 and TRBJ2-5, with TRBD2 matching over 7 bases. The CDR3 spans 16 residues. Trimming removed 5 bases from V and 4 bases from J; junction bases left unmatched: 13. Germline CDR1 reads SGHAT; CDR2 reads FQNNGV. CDR3 sequence (DNA): TGTGCCAGCAGCCGGGGTAGGCGGGGGTGGAGAGAGACCCAGTACTTC. It yields the protein CASSRGRRGWRETQYF.

The chain is built from TRBV5-1 and TRBJ2-3, with D perhaps TRBD2 (6 bases). In germline, CDR1 is SGHRS, CDR2 YFSETQ. Between the trimmed V and J ends, which lost 4 bases and 4 bases, there was a span of 19 bases. This CDR3 has 16 residues. The DNA of the CDR3 is TGCGCCAGCAGCCTCGGCTCGCGGGAAGGGGCAGATACGCAGTATTTT. Amino acids: CASSLGSREGADTQYF.